Listed below are T cell receptor beta chains from one sample, sequenced in a study of CD4 and CD8 cells across lung adenocarcinoma regions. TCRdb analysed the PCR reads with MiXCR anew, one entry per CDR3 protein. The sample yields some 16,000 distinct CDR3 sequences, just under 55% seen once. Sequencing was carried out using CD8+ T cells from the center of a lung tumor. The receptors were sampled from a female donor with lung adenocarcinoma. The CD4 and CD8 labels of this study may be unreliable. CDR3s include the opening cysteine and the closing phenylalanine or tryptophan. Fields, in order: clone size, D gene, J gene, CDR3 length, V gene, CDR3 DNA, CDR3 protein. The D gene is left open where the match is weak. Clone size is not always given. Where it is, it says once, few, many or a class for expanded clones.

many,-,TRBJ1-4,15,TRBV6-5,TGTGCCAGCAGTTACGGCGGTCAGGGCGTTGAAAAACTGTTTTTT,CASSYGGQGVEKLFF
-,-,TRBJ2-7,11,TRBV6-1,TGTGCCAGCAGCCTCATCTACGAGCAGTACTTC,CASSLIYEQYF
many,-,TRBJ1-3,16,TRBV6-1,TGTGCCAGCAGTGAAGACGGCAGGGTGGCTGGAAACACCATATATTTT,CASSEDGRVAGNTIYF
-,TRBD1,TRBJ2-3,16,TRBV6-1,TGTGCCAGCAGTGCTAGGGGGCAGCCAACCACAGATACTCAGTATTTT,CASSARGQPTTDTQYF
-,-,TRBJ1-2,13,TRBV6-1,TGTGCCAGCAGGGAAGGGGTTGACTATGGCTACACCTTC,CASREGVDYGYTF
-,-,TRBJ2-6,14,TRBV25-1,TGTGCCAGCAGTGAATGGGCTGGGGCCTACGAGCTGACTTTC,CASSEWAGAYELTF
many,-,TRBJ2-3,12,TRBV7-9,TGTGCCAGCAGCTTTTTTGGAGATACGCAGTATTTT,CASSFFGDTQYF
-,-,TRBJ2-7,17,TRBV10-1,TGCGCCAGCTCCCAGGGGCTTGGGGGCGGGGGCCCAGATACGCAGTACTTC,CASSQGLGGGGPDTQYF
many,-,TRBJ1-5,14,TRBV7-2,TGTGCCAGCAGCTCCGGTTATAGCAATCAGCCCCAGCATTTT,CASSSGYSNQPQHF
-,-,TRBJ2-3,14,TRBV6-1,TGTGGCGGCACTGGGCTGGGGGCGACAGATACGCAGTATTTT,CGGTGLGATDTQYF
-,TRBD2,TRBJ2-1,16,TRBV6-1,TGTGCCAGCAGTGACCCCACTAGCGGGAGTCGCAATGAGCAGTTCTTC,CASSDPTSGSRNEQFF
many,TRBD2,TRBJ2-5,17,TRBV5-3,TGTGCCAGAAGCTTGGACGGTAGCGGGGGGACTCAAGAGACCCAGTACTTC,CARSLDGSGGTQETQYF
few,TRBD1,TRBJ1-2,13,TRBV6-1,TGTGCCAGCAGTGTTCAGGGGGGTGATGGCTACACCTTC,CASSVQGGDGYTF
-,-,TRBJ2-3,12,TRBV10-3,TGTGCGGGGCGTGGAACCAAAAACACTCAGTATTTC,CAGRGTKNTQYF
few,-,TRBJ2-3,12,TRBV6-1,TGTGCCAGCAGTGAGGTCCGGGATACGCAGTATTTT,CASSEVRDTQYF
-,-,TRBJ2-1,15,TRBV6-5,TGTGCCAGGGGTTACGGGGGCGGGGGCGAAGAGACGCAGTACTTT,CARGYGGGGEETQYF
-,-,TRBJ2-2,17,TRBV6-1,TGTGCCAGCAGCCCAGGGTCTGGGGAAACGAACACCGGGGAGCTGTTTTTT,CASSPGSGETNTGELFF
-,-,TRBJ2-4,14,TRBV10-1,TGCGCCAGCAGGGGGCTAAGAGCCACAAACATTCAGTACTTC,CASRGLRATNIQYF
once,-,TRBJ2-3,21,TRBV7-2,TGTGCCAGCAGCTTAACGACTTCCCCGGCGTGGAGCGATCCTAGCACAGATACGCAGTATTTT,CASSLTTSPAWSDPSTDTQYF
-,-,TRBJ2-7,16,TRBV6-5,TGTGCCAGCAGTTCTACCGCTCTTTCTAGCTCCTACGAGCAGTACTTC,CASSSTALSSSYEQYF
-,-,TRBJ2-4,14,TRBV10-3,TGTGCGGGTCAGGGGGGGGGGGACCAAGACATCCAGTACTTC,CAGQGGGDQDIQYF
once,-,TRBJ1-1,15,TRBV4-2,TGTGCCAGCAGCCGTGATACCGGCCTGAACACTGAAGCTTTCTTT,CASSRDTGLNTEAFF
few,-,TRBJ2-1,14,TRBV9,TGTGCCAGCAGCCCGCTCTCGACCCTCAATGAGCAGTTCTTC,CASSPLSTLNEQFF
-,-,TRBJ2-3,15,TRBV6-1,TGTGCCAGCAGTCCGAGGCTGGGGGGACCAGACACGCAGTATTTT,CASSPRLGGPDTQYF
-,TRBD2,TRBJ2-5,15,TRBV27,TGTGCCAGCAGTACCTTGGGGAGGGAGGGAGAGACCCAGTACTTC,CASSTLGREGETQYF
few,TRBD2,TRBJ2-1,12,TRBV20-1,TGCAGTGCTCTGGCGGGGGGCAATGAGCAGTTCTTC,CSALAGGNEQFF
once,-,TRBJ2-3,17,TRBV6-1,TGTGCCAGCAGTCGGGGCCTCCAGGCTGTGAGCACAGATGAGCTGTATTTT,CASSRGLQAVSTDELYF
many,-,TRBJ2-7,14,TRBV6-1,TGTGCCAGCAGGGACTACCAAAGCTCCTACGAGCAGTACTTC,CASRDYQSSYEQYF
-,TRBD2,TRBJ2-4,15,TRBV6-1,TGTGCCAGCAGTCCGGGGCGGGGGGCCAAAGACATTCAGTATTTC,CASSPGRGAKDIQYF
many,-,TRBJ2-2,13,TRBV4-2,TGTGCCAGCAACGGGGGGAACACCGGGGAGCTGTTTTTT,CASNGGNTGELFF
few,TRBD1,TRBJ2-2,15,TRBV6-1,TGTGCCAGCAGGAAAGGGGGCGCGGACACCGGGGCGCTGTATTTT,CASRKGGADTGALYF
-,-,TRBJ2-2,13,TRBV10-2,TGCGCCAGCAGTGAGAGGGGATCCGGGGAGCTGTTTTTT,CASSERGSGELFF
-,TRBD1,TRBJ1-2,13,TRBV25-1,TGTGCCAGCCGAAGACAGGGATCCTATGGCTACACCTTC,CASRRQGSYGYTF
-,TRBD2,TRBJ2-4,14,TRBV6-1,TGTGCCAGCCGATGGCGGGGGGCCACAAACACGCAGTACTTT,CASRWRGATNTQYF
-,TRBD2,TRBJ2-7,13,TRBV6-1,TGTGCCAGCACTAAGCGGGAGGGCTACGAGCAGTACTTC,CASTKREGYEQYF
-,-,TRBJ1-3,14,TRBV10-2,TGCGCCAGCAGTGTTACAGGAGGTGGAAACACCATATATTTT,CASSVTGGGNTIYF
once,-,TRBJ1-2,13,TRBV4-1,TGCGCCAGCAGCCAAACCAAGGGCAATGGCTATACCTTT,CASSQTKGNGYTF
-,TRBD2,TRBJ2-1,17,TRBV10-2,TGCGCCAGCAGTGAATTAGCGGGAGGAGAATCCTACAATGAGCAGTTCTTC,CASSELAGGESYNEQFF
-,-,TRBJ2-4,17,TRBV6-1,TGTGCCAGCAGTGAGGTACTCGGGGGGCCACAAGAAGGGTTTCAGTACTTC,CASSEVLGGPQEGFQYF
-,-,TRBJ2-5,14,TRBV7-2,TGTGCCAGCAGCTTAGCGGGTCGTTGGGGGACCCAGTACTTC,CASSLAGRWGTQYF
once,-,TRBJ2-4,14,TRBV27,TGTGGCGGCACGGGGCTGGGGGCCAAAGACATGCAGTATTTC,CGGTGLGAKDMQYF
-,-,TRBJ1-5,18,TRBV30,TGTGCCTGGAGGCCACGGTCAGGGAATGTAGGAGCCGGTCAGCCCCAGCATTTT,CAWRPRSGNVGAGQPQHF
many,-,TRBJ2-3,14,TRBV4-1,TGCGCCAGCAGCCCGCCAGGGGTCCCAGATACGCAGTATTTT,CASSPPGVPDTQYF
-,TRBD2,TRBJ2-3,18,TRBV4-1,TGCGCCAGCAGCCAAGCAGACGGGGGGGTGGGAGGCACAGATACGCAGTATTTT,CASSQADGGVGGTDTQYF
few,TRBD1,TRBJ1-1,15,TRBV6-1,TGTGCCAGCAGGCGATTCGGGACAGCGAACACTGAAGCTTTCTTT,CASRRFGTANTEAFF
few,-,TRBJ2-3,14,TRBV27,TGTGCCAGCAGTTTGGGCGGGTTCACAGATATTCAGTATTTC,CASSLGGFTDIQYF
-,-,TRBJ1-6,18,TRBV6-1,TGTGCCAGCAGTGAACCGACTCTATCGAGCTCCTATAATTCACCCCTCCACTTT,CASSEPTLSSSYNSPLHF
few,TRBD2,TRBJ2-7,16,TRBV4-2,TGTGCCAGCAGCCAAGATCTTAGCGGGGGGAACCACGAGCAGTACTTC,CASSQDLSGGNHEQYF